The source of this TCR beta chain is a study of CD8 T cells in ankylosing spondylitis. Study-level findings and limits: There were earlier reports of some motif variants in reactive arthritis synovial fluid and blood. Fewer than ten highly homologous variants made up a TCR beta motif that seemed to typify ankylosing spondylitis blood.

One entry per CDR3 protein results from TCRdb running MiXCR on the 5' RACE reads. Among around 770,000 distinct CDR3 sequences, roughly 20% were seen once, and the ten largest hold around 19%. A few counts support this clonotype. What it binds is unknown. The CDR3 totals 21 residues. The sample was blood, either unsorted or a sorted T cell fraction (not recorded which). The receptor was derived from a male donor with ankylosing spondylitis. The J gene is TRBJ1-1, the V gene TRBV21-1; the DNA was not used to check the table's D call, TRBD1. TRBV21-1 represents a pseudogene. This CDR3 reads CASSKWVLRDRGSRTGTEAFF. CDR3 nucleotides: TGTGCCAGCAGCAAATGGGTTCTTCGGGACAGGGGCTCCCGAACGGGCACTGAAGCTTTCTTT.